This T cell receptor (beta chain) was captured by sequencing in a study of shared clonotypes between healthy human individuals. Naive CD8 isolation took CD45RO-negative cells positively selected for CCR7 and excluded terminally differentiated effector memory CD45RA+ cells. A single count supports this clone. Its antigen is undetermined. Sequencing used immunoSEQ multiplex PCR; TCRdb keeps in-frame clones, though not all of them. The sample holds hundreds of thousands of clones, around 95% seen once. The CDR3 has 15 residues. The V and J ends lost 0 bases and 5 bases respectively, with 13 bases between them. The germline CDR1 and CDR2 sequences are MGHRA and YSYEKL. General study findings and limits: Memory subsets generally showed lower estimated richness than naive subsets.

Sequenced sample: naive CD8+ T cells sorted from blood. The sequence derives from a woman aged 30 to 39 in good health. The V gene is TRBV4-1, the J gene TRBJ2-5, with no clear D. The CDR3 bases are TGCGCCAGCAGCCAAGACCCCCCCGGTCGGGAGACCCAGTACTTC. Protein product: CASSQDPPGRETQYF.